This TCR beta chain was sequenced in a study of tumor-infiltrating lymphocytes in glioblastoma multiforme. Overall study results and limits: The T cells in this sample were not sorted into functional subsets.

Three nested ARM-PCR rounds with V-beta and C-beta primers built TCRB libraries. Input was about 450 ng total RNA, reverse-transcribed with a C-beta primer. No unique molecular identifiers were described for these TCRB libraries. TCRdb itself ran the multiplex PCR reads through MiXCR, one entry per CDR3 protein. The data contain tens of thousands of distinct CDR3 sequences, roughly 64% of them singletons. Note on this clonotype: The antigen is undetermined.

There are 14 residues in the CDR3. Trimming stripped 1 base from V and 5 bases from J, with 9 bases between. The germline V gene encodes CDR1 MNHNS and CDR2 SASEGT. The gene calls are TRBV6-1 and TRBJ1-5; D gene uncertain. The sample comprised brain tumor tissue. The clonotype comes from a male donor with glioblastoma. The CDR3 nucleotides read TGTGCCAGCAGTGAAGGGTATTCATATCAGCCCCAGCATTTT. This encodes CASSEGYSYQPQHF.